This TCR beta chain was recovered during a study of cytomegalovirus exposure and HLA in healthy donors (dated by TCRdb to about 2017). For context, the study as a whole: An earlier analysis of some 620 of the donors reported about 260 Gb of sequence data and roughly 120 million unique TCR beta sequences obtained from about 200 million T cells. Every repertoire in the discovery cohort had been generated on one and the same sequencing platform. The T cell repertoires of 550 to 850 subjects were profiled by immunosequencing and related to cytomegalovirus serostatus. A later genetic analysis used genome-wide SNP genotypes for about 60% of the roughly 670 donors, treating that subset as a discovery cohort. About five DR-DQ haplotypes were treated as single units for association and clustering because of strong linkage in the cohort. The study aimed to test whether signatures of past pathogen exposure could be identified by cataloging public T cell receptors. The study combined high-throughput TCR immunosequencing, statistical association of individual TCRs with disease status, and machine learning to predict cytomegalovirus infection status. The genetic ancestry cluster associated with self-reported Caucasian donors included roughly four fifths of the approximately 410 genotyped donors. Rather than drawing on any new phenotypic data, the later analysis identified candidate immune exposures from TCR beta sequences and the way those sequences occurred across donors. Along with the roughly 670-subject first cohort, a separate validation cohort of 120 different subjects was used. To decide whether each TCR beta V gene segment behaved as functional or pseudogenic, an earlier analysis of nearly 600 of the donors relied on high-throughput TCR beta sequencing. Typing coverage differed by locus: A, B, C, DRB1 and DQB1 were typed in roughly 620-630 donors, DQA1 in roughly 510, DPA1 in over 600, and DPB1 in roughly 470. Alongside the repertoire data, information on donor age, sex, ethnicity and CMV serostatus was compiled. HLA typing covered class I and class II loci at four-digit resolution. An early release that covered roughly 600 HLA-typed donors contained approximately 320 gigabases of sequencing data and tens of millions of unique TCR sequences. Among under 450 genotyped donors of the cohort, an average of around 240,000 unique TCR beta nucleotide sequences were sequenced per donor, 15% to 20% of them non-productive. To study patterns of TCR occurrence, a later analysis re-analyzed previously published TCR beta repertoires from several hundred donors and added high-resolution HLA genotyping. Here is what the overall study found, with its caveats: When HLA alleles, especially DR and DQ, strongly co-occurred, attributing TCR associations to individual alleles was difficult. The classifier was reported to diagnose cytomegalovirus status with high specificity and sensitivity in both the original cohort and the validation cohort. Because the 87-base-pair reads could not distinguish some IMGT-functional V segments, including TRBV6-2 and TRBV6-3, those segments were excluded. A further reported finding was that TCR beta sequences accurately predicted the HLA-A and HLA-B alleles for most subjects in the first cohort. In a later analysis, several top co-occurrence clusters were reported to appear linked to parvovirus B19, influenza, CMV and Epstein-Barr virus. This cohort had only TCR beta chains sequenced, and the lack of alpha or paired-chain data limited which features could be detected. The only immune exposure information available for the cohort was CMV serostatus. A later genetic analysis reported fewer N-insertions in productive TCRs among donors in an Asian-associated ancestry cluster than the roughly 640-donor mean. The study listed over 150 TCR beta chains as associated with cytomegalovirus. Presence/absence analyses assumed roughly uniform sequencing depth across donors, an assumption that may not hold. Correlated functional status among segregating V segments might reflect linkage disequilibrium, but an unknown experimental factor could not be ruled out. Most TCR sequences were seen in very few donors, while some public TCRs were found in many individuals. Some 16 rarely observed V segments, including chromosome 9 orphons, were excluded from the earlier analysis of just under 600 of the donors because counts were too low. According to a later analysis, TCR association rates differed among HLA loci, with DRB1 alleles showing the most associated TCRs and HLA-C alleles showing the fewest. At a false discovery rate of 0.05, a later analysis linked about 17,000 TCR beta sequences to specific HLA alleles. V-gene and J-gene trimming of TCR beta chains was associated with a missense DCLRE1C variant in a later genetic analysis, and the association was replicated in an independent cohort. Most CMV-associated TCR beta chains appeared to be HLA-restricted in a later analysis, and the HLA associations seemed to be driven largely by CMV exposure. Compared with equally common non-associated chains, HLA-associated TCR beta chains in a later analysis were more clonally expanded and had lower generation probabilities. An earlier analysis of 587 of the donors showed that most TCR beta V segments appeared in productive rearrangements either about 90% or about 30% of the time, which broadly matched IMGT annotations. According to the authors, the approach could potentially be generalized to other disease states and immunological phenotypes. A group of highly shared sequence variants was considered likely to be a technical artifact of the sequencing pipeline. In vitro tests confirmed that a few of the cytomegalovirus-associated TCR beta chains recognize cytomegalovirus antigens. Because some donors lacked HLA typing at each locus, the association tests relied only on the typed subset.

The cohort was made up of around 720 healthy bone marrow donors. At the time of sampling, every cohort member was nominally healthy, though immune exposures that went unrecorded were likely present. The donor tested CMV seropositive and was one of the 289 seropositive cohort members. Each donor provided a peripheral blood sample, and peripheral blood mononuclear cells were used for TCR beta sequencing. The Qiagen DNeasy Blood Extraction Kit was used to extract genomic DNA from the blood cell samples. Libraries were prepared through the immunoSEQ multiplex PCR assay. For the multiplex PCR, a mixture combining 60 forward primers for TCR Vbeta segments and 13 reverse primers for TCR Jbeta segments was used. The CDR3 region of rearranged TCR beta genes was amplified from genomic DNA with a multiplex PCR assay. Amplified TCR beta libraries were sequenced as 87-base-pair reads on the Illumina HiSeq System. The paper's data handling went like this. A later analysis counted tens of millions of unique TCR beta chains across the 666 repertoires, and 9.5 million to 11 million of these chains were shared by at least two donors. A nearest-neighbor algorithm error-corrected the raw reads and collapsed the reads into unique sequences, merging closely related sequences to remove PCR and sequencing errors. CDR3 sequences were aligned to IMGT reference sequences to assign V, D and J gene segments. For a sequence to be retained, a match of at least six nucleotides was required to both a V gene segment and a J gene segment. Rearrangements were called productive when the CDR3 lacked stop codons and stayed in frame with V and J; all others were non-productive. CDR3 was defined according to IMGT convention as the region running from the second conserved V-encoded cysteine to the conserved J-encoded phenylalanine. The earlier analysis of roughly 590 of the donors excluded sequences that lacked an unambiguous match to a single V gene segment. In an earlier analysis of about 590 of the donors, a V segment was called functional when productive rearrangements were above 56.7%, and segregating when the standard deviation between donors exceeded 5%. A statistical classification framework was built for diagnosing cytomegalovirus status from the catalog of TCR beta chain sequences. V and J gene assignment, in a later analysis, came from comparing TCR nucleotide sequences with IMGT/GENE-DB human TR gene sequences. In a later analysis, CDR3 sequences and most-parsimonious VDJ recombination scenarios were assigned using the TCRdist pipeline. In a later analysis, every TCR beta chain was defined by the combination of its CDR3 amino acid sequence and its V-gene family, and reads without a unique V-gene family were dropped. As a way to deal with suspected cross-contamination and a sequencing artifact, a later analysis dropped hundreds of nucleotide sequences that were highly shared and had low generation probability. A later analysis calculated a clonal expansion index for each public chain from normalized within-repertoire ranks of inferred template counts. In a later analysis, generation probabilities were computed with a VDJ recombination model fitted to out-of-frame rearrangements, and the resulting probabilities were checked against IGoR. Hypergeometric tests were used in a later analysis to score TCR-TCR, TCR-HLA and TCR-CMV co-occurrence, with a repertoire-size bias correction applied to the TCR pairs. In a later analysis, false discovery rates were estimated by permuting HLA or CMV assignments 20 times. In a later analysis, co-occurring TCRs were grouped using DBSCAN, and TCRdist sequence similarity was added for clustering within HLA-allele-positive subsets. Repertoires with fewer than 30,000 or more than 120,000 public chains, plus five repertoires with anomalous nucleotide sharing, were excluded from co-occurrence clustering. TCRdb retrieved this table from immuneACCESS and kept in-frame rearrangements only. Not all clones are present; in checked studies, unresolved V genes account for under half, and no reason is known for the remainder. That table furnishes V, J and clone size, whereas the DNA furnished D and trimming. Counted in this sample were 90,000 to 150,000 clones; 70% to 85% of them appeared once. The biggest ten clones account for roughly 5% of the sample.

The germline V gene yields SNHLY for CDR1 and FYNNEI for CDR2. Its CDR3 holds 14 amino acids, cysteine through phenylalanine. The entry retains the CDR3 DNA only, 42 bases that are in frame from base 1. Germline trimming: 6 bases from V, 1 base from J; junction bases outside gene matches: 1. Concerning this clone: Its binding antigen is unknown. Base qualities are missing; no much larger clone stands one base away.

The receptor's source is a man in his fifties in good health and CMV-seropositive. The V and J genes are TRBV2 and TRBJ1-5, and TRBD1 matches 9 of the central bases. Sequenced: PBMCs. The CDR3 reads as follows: CASRGTGSNQPQHF. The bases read TGTGCCAGCAGGGGGACAGGGAGCAATCAGCCCCAGCATTTT.